This TCR beta chain was recovered during a study of cytomegalovirus exposure and HLA in healthy donors. The study, taken as a whole, reports: Some public TCRs appeared in many individuals, while most sequences were rare.

Turning to this clone: The target antigen is unknown.

The PCR employed 60 Vbeta primers together with 13 Jbeta primers. Using immunoSEQ multiplex PCR, the repertoire was profiled, and TCRdb retains in-frame clones only, with some absent. This table lists around 140,000 clones. The material sequenced was PBMCs. The clonotype was recovered from a male donor in good health and CMV-seronegative.

The CDR3 loop is CASSLQGFSNQPQHF. DNA for the CDR3: TGTGCCAGCAGTTTACAGGGATTTAGCAATCAGCCCCAGCATTTT. The genes are TRBV27 and TRBJ1-5, with D tentatively TRBD1 (5 bases). V was shortened by 2 bases and J by 0 bases, with 8 bases between the two germline ends. The germline V gene encodes CDR1 MNHEY and CDR2 SMNVEV (reference sequence). The CDR3 totals 15 residues.